A selection of T cell receptor beta chains follows, all from one sample in a study of monozygotic twins with inflammatory bowel disease. TCRdb re-analyzed the 5' RACE reads; it lists each CDR3 protein once, without DNA. Its table records fewer than 350,000 distinct CDR3 sequences. Sequenced input: blood. All receptors derive from a human donor with ulcerative colitis or Crohn's disease, or a healthy co-twin of an affected twin (not recorded which). CDR3s include the opening cysteine and the closing phenylalanine or tryptophan.

TRBJ2-1,TRBV6-1,CASSRTVSYNEQFF
TRBJ1-1,TRBV10-3,CAISESTGITEAFF
TRBJ2-3,TRBV5-1,CASSLRVFGTRTTDTQYF
TRBJ2-5,TRBV7-8,CASSSSLAETQYF
TRBJ2-1,TRBV5-1,CASSLTGGGLNNEQFF
TRBJ1-4,TRBV7-9,CASSLGVGDEKLFF
TRBJ2-1,TRBV28,CASSVIYNEQFF
TRBJ2-2,TRBV7-2,CASTWTGGDTGELFF
TRBJ2-2,TRBV24-1,CATSDTSGRSTGELFF
TRBJ2-1,TRBV6-2/TRBV6-3,CASSYSGAGGFSYNEQFF
TRBJ2-2,TRBV9,CASSVSKVHAGELFF
TRBJ1-4,TRBV4-1,CASSQSPRTNEKLFF
TRBJ2-3,TRBV5-1,CASSGARLAGEGPTQYF
TRBJ2-5,TRBV20-1,CSARDPAESAGNKETQYF
TRBJ2-1,TRBV5-4,CASSRAWGGYNEQFF
TRBJ1-2,TRBV5-1,CASSLLGDRHGYTF